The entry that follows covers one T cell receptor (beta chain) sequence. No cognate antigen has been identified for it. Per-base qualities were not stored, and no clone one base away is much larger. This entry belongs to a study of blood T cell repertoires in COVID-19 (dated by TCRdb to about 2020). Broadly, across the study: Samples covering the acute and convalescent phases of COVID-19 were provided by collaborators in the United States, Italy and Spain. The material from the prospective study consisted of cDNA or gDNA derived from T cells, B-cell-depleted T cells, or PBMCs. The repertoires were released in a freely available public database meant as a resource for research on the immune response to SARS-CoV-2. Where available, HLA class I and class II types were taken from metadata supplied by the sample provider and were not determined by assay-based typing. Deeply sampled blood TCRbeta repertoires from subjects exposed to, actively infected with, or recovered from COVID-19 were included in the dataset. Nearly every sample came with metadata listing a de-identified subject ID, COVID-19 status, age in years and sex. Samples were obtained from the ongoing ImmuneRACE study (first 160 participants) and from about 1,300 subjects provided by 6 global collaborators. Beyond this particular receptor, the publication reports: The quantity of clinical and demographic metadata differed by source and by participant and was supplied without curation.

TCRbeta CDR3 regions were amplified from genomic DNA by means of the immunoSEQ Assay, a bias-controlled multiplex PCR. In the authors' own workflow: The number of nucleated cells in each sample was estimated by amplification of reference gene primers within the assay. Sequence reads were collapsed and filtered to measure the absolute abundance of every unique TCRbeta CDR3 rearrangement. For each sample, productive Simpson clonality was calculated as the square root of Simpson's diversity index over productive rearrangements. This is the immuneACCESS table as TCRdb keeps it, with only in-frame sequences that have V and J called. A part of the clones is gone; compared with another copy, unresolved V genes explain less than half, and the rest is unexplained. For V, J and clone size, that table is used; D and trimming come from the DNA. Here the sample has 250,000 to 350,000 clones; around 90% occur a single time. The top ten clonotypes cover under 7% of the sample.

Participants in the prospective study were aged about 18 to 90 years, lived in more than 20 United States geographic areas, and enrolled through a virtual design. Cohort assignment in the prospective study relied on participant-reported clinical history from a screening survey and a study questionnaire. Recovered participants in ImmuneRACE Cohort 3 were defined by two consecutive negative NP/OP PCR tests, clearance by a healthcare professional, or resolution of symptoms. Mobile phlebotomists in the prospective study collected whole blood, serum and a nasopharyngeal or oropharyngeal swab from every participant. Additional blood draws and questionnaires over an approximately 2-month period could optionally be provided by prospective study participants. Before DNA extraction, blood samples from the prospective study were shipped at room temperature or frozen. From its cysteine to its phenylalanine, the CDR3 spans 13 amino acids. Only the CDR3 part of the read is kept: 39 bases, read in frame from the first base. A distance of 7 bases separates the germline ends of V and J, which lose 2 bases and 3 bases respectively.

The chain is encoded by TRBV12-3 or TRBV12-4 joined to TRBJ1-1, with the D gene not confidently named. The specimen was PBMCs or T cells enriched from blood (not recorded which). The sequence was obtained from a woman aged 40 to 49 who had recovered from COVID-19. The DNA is TGTGCCAGCAGTTTAAGCCAGGACACTGAAGCTTTCTTT. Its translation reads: CASSLSQDTEAFF.